This T cell receptor beta chain stems from a study of breast tumors, draining lymph nodes, adjacent tissues. This clonotype was seen repeatedly, ten times or more. As yet, its antigen is unknown. The V and J ends lost 2 bases and 2 bases respectively, with 11 bases between them. Germline CDR1 and CDR2: DFQATT and SNEGSKA (reference sequence). The CDR3 loop spans 14 amino acids. TCRdb reprocessed the multiplex PCR reads with MiXCR, giving one entry per CDR3 protein. The data contain 270,000 or so distinct CDR3 sequences, around 31% of them singletons. General study points: Tumor T cell lymph node origin was a supported hypothesis, not proven.

Breast cancer patients provided tissue from their axillary draining lymph nodes. What was sequenced was axillary lymph node tissue. The gene calls are TRBV20-1 and TRBJ2-3; possible D gene TRBD2, 6 bases. This TCR was sampled from a female donor with breast cancer. Some clones in this sample may be carry-over from other donors' samples. The DNA for the CDR3 is TGCAGTGCTAGATGGGGCGGGATCACAGATACGCAGTATTTT. It codes for CSARWGGITDTQYF.